The 12 T cell receptor beta chains listed next were all sequenced from one sample in a study of shared clonotypes between healthy human individuals. Assay used: immunoSEQ multiplex PCR; TCRdb lists only in-frame clones, some missing. The sample carries more than 2 million clones, more than 90% recorded once. Sequenced input: naive CD4+ T cells sorted from blood. Subset defined: CD45RA+ positively selected. These TCRs come from a man between 18 and 35 years old in good health.

Only one count was recorded for this clone. The rearrangement uses TRBV5-1 and TRBJ2-1; perhaps TRBD1 as D (6 bases). The CDR3 is 14 residues long. V gave up 1 base and J gave up 10 bases, with 15 bases separating them. The germline V gene has CDR1 SGHRS and CDR2 YFSETQ. The DNA for the CDR3 is TGCGCCAGCAGCTTGAGTCAGGGGCTGGGGGAGCAGTTCTTC. Translated: CASSLSQGLGEQFF.

The chain is built from TRBV14 and TRBJ2-6; D may correspond to TRBD1 or TRBD2 (6 bases each). This CDR3 has 19 amino acids. In germline, CDR1 is SGHDN, CDR2 FVKESK. V dropped 1 base and J dropped 0 bases, with 16 bases sitting between them. CDR3 in amino acids: CASSQAKGGMFSGANVLTF. The CDR3 DNA sequence: TGTGCCAGCAGCCAAGCTAAGGGGGGAATGTTCTCTGGGGCCAACGTCCTGACTTTC.

V gene TRBV5-1 combines with J gene TRBJ1-6, with D possibly being TRBD1 (5 bases). V was pared by 0 bases and J by 9 bases, with 16 bases between. The germline V gene has CDR1 SGHRS and CDR2 YFSETQ. This CDR3 is built from 16 residues. In nucleotides, the CDR3 is TGCGCCAGCAGCTTGGATTACGGCAGGGAGGGTTCACCCCTCCACTTT. Amino acid sequence: CASSLDYGREGSPLHF.

This sequence joins TRBV10-3 and TRBJ2-3; D ambiguous. The germline gives CDR1 ENHRY, CDR2 SYGVKD. Trimming pared 1 base from V and 3 bases from J, leaving 8 bases between. CDR3 length equals 14 residues. In DNA form, the CDR3 reads TGTGCCATCAGTGAGTTTGTGAGTACAGATACGCAGTATTTT. Amino acid sequence: CAISEFVSTDTQYF.

Concerning this clone: The identical CDR3 is also encoded by other nucleotide sequences in the sample. V gene TRBV5-4 combines with J gene TRBJ2-7; D perhaps matches TRBD1 (5 bases). Per the germline V gene, CDR1 is SGHNT and CDR2 is YYREEE (reference sequence). V lost 3 bases to trimming and J lost 4 bases, with 11 bases between them. CDR3 size: 13 residues. The CDR3 is CASSWGRGYEQYF. In nucleotides, the CDR3 is TGTGCCAGCAGCTGGGGAAGGGGTTACGAGCAGTACTTC.

This chain links TRBV5-1 with TRBJ2-3; 7 positions match TRBD2. The length of the CDR3 is 15 residues. Germline CDR1 and CDR2: SGHRS and YFSETQ. Trimming at V came to 7 bases and at J to 3 bases, leaving 11 bases not matched to a gene. The CDR3 coding sequence is TGCGCCAGCGGGGAGTCGCGGGAGCGGACAGATACGCAGTATTTT. Encoded protein: CASGESRERTDTQYF. The variable domain in full, with the rest retrieved from reference TRBV5-1 and TRBJ2-3, is KAGVTQTPRYLIKTRGQQVTLSCSPISGHRSVSWYQQTPGQGLQFLFEYFSETQRNKGNFPGRFSGRQFSNSRSEMNVSTLELGDSALYLCASGESRERTDTQYFGPGTRLTVL.

As for this clone: Other DNA sequences of this sample code for an identical CDR3. This chain joins TRBV18 and TRBJ2-3, with TRBD2 as a possible D gene (5 bases). Germline-derived CDR1 and CDR2 are KGHSH and LQKENI. There are 15 residues in the CDR3. Trimming pared 2 bases from V and 0 bases from J, leaving 9 bases between. The CDR3 loop reads CASSPVGGSTDTQYF. In nucleotides, the CDR3 is TGTGCCAGCTCACCAGTGGGCGGGAGCACAGATACGCAGTATTTT.

This chain uses TRBV2 with TRBJ1-5; the D is unclear. CDR1 SNHLY and CDR2 FYNNEI come from the germline V gene. V was clipped by 4 bases and J by 0 bases, with 10 bases between them. CDR3 size: 15 residues. The CDR3: CASSAWTVSNQPQHF. CDR3 coding DNA: TGTGCCAGCAGTGCCTGGACGGTTAGCAATCAGCCCCAGCATTTT.

This chain uses TRBV18 with TRBJ2-5; 11 bases match TRBD2. J lost 3 bases, V lost 6 bases, and 9 bases had no gene match. The germline CDR1 and CDR2 sequences are KGHSH and LQKENI. There are 16 residues in the CDR3. This chain's CDR3 is CASSLSQTSGKETQYF. CDR3 nucleotide sequence: TGTGCCAGCTCTCTCTCGCAGACTAGCGGGAAAGAGACCCAGTACTTC. The whole variable domain, filled in from reference TRBV18 and TRBJ2-5, reads NAGVMQNPRHLVRRRGQEARLRCSPMKGHSHVYWYRQLPEEGLKFMVYLQKENIIDESGMPKERFSAEFPKEGPSILRIQQVVRGDSAAYFCASSLSQTSGKETQYFGPGTRLLVL.

V usage is TRBV7-9 and J usage is TRBJ2-2, with 11 bases fitting TRBD1. This CDR3 spans 15 amino acids. Germline-derived CDR1 and CDR2 are SEHNR and FQNEAQ (reference sequence). Trimming cost V 5 bases and J 4 bases; bases outside gene matches: 3. CDR3: CASSVDRGPTGELFF. The CDR3 nucleotides read TGTGCCAGCAGCGTGGACAGGGGGCCCACCGGGGAGCTGTTTTTT.

As regards this clone: Other DNA sequences in this sample translate to the same CDR3. The V call is TRBV18, the J call TRBJ2-5, with TRBD2 as a possible D gene (6 bases). The CDR3 length is 13 residues. V was shortened by 1 base and J by 5 bases, with 8 bases between the two germline ends. The germline gives CDR1 KGHSH, CDR2 LQKENI. CDR3 nucleotides: TGTGCCAGCTCACCACGGAGGGCGGAGACCCAGTACTTC. Translated, it gives CASSPRRAETQYF.

The V gene is TRBV7-6, the J gene TRBJ2-7; 12 nucleotides agree with TRBD2. The CDR3 spans 17 residues. Trimming cost V 1 base and J 0 bases; bases outside gene matches: 4. Germline V gene sequence: CDR1 SGHVS, CDR2 FNYEAQ. CDR3 nucleotide sequence: TGTGCCAGCAGCTTAGGGACTAGCGGGGACCACTCCTACGAGCAGTACTTC. The encoded protein is CASSLGTSGDHSYEQYF.